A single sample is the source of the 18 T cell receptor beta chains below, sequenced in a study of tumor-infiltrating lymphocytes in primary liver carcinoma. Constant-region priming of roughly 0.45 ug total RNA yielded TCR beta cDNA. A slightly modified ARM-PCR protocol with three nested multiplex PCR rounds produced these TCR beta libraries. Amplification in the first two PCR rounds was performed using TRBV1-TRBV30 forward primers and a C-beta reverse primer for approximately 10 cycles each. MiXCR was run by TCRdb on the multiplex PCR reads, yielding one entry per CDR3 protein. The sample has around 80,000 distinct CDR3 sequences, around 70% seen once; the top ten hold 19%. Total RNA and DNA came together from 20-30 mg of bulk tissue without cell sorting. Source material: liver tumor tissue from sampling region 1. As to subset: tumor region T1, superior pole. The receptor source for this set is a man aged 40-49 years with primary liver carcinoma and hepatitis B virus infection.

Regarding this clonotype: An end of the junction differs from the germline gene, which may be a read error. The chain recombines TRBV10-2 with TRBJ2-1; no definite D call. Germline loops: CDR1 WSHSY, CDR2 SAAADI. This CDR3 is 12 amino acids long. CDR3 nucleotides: TGCGCCAGCACAGGAAGCTACAATAAGCAGTTCTTC. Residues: CASTGSYNKQFF.

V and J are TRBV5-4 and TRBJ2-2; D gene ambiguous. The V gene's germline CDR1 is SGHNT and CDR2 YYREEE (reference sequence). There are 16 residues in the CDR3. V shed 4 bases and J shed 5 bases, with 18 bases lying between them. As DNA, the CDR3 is TGTGCCAGCAGCATGGCTGGCAGTTGGACGACCGGGGAGCTGTTTTTT. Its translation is CASSMAGSWTTGELFF.

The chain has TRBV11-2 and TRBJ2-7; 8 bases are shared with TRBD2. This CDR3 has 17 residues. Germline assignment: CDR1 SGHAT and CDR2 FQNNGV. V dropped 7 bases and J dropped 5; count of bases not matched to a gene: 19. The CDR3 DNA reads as TGTGCCAGCACCCAGGGACTAGTGGGTTCCCCTCTCCACGAGCAGTACTTC. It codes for CASTQGLVGSPLHEQYF.

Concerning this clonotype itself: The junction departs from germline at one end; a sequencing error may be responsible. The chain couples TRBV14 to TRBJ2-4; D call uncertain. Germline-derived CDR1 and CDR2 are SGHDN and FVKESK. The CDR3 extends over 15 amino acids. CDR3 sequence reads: CASSQVGRPNNIQYF. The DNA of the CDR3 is TGTGCCAGCAGCCAAGTGGGTCGGCCAAATAACATTCAGTATTTC.

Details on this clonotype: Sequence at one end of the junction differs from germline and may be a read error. DNA for the CDR3: TGTGTCAGCAGTTACGCTGGGACGTTCTACAATGAGCAGTTCTTC. This sequence encodes CVSSYAGTFYNEQFF. This rearrangement joins TRBV6-2 or TRBV6-3 to TRBJ2-1, with D possibly called TRBD1 or TRBD2 (5 bases each). CDR3 length: 15 residues. Germline assignment: CDR1 MNHEY and CDR2 SVGEGT.

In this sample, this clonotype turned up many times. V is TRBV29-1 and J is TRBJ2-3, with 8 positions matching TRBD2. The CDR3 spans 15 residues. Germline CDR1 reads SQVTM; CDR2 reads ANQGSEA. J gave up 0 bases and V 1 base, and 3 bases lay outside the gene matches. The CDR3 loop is CSVEGSGESTDTQYF. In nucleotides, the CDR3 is TGCAGCGTTGAAGGTAGCGGGGAGAGCACAGATACGCAGTATTTT.

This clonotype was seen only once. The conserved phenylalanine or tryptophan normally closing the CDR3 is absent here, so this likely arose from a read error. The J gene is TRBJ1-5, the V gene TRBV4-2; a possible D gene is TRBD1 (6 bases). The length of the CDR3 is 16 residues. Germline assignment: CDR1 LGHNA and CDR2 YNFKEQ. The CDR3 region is CASSQSAGDSNQPQHL. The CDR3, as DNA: TGTGCCAGCAGCCAATCGGCAGGGGATAGCAATCAGCCTCAGCATCTT.

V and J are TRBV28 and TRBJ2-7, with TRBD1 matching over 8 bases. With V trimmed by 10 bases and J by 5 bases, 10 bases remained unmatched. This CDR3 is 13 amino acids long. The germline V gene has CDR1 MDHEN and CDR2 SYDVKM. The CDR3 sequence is CAINGQGDHEQYF. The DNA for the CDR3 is TGTGCCATTAACGGACAGGGAGACCACGAGCAGTACTTC.

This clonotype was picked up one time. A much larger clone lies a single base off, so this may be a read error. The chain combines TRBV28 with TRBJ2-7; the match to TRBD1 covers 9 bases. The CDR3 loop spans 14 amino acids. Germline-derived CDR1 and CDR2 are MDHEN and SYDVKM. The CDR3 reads CASSLGDRAYERYF. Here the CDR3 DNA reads TGTGCCAGCAGTTTAGGGGACAGGGCCTACGAGCGGTACTTC.

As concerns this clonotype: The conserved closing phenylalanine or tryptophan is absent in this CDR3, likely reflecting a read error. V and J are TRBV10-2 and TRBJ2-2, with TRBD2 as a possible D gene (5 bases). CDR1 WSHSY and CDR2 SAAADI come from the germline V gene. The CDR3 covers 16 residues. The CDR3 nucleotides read TGTGCCATCTCGCCCCGGACGGGAAGGAATACCGGGGAGCTGTTTTTA. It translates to CAISPRTGRNTGELFL.

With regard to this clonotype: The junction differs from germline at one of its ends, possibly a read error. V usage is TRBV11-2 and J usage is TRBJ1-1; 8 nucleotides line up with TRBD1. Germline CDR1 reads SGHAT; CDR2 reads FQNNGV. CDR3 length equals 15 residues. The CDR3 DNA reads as TGTGACAGCAGTTCAATGCAGGGGGCGAACACTGAAGTTTTCTTC. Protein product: CDSSSMQGANTEVFF.

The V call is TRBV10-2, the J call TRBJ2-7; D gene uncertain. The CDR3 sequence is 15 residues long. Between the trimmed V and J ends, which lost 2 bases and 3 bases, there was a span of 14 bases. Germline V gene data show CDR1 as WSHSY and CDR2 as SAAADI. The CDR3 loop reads CASSETHRTVYEQYF. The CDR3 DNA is TGCGCCAGCAGTGAGACACACCGGACGGTCTACGAGCAGTACTTC.

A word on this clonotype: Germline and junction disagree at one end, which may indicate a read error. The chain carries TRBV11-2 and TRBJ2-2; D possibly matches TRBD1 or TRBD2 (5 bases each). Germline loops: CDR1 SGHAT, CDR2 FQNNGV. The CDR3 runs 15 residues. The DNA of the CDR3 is TGTTCCAGCAGCTTAGCCGGACGGGGCACCGGGGAACTGTTTTTT. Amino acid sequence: CSSSLAGRGTGELFF.

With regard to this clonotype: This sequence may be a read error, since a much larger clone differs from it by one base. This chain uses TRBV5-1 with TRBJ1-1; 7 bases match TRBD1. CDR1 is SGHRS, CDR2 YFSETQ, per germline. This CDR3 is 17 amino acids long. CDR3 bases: TGCGCCAGCAGCTTACTTGCAGGGGGAGTTATGGACACTGAAGCTTCCTTT. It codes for CASSLLAGGVMDTEASF.

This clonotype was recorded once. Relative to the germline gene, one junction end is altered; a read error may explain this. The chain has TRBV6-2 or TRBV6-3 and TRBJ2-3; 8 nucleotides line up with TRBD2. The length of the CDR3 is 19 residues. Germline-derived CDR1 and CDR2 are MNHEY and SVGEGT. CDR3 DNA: TGTGCCAGTAGTTACTTCCCCTTACCCGCGGGAGGCACGATAGATAAGCAGTATTTT. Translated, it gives CASSYFPLPAGGTIDKQYF.

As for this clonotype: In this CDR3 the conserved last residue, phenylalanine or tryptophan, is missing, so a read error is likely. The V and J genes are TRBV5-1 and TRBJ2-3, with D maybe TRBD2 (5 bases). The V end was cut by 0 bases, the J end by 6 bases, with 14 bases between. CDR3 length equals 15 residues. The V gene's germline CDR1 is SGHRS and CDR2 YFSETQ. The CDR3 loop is CASSLGASSGDTQYV. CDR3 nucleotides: TGCGCCAGCAGCTTGGGGGCTAGCTCCGGGGATACGCAGTATGTT.

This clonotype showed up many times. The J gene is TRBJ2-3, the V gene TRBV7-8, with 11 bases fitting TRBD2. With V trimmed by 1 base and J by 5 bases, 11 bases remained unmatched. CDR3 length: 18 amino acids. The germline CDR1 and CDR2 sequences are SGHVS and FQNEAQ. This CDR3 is CASSLVVKGGLAGDTQYF. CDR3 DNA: TGTGCCAGCAGCTTAGTGGTGAAGGGTGGACTAGCGGGAGATACGCAGTATTTT. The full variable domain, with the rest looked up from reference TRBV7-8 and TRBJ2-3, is GAGVSQSPRYKVAKRGQDVALRCDPISGHVSLFWYQQALGQGPEFLTYFQNEAQLDKSGLPSDRFFAERPEGSVSTLKIQRTQQEDSAVYLCASSLVVKGGLAGDTQYFGPGTRLTVL.

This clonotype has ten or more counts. Here the CDR3 DNA reads TGTGCCAGCAATAAAGGCAGTCAAGAGACCCAGTACTTC. Protein sequence: CASNKGSQETQYF. The chain joins TRBV6-5 to TRBJ2-5; no clear D. Between the trimmed V and J ends, which lost 7 bases and 2 bases, there was a span of 11 bases. The germline V gene has CDR1 MNHEY and CDR2 SVGAGI. This CDR3 contains 13 residues.